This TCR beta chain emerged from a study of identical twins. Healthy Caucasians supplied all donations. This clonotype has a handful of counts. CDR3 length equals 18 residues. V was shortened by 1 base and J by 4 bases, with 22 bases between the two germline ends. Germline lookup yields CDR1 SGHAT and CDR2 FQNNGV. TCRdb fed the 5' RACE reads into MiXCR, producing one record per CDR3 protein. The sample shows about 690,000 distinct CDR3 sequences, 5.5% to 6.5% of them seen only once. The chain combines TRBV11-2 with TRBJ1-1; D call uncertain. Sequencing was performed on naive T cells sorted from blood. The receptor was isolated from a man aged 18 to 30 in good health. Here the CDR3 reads CASSLVSGFGKRGTEAFF. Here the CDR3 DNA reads TGTGCCAGCAGCTTAGTTTCCGGTTTCGGGAAGAGAGGCACTGAAGCTTTCTTT. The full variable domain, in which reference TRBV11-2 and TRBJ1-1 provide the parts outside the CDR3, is EAGVAQSPRYKIIEKRQSVAFWCNPISGHATLYWYQQILGQGPKLLIQFQNNGVVDDSQLPKDRFSAERLKGVDSTLKIQPAKLEDSAVYLCASSLVSGFGKRGTEAFFGQGTRLTVV.